This T cell receptor beta chain comes out of a study of cytomegalovirus exposure and HLA in healthy donors. Study conclusions and caveats: In a later analysis, TCR beta V- and J-gene trimming was associated with a missense DCLRE1C variant.

In the PCR, 60 Vbeta and 13 Jbeta primers were used. The repertoire was sequenced with immunoSEQ multiplex PCR; TCRdb's copy has only in-frame clones and lacks some. The sample yields some 130,000 clones, around 80% seen once. Trimming left V 0 bases short and J 0 bases short, with 13 bases between. Germline lookup yields CDR1 LNHNV and CDR2 YYDKDF (reference sequence). The CDR3 has 17 residues. Concerning this clone: Antigen specificity is unknown.

Sequencing input: PBMCs. The TCR was taken from a man in his forties or fifties in good health and CMV-seropositive. The genes are TRBV15 and TRBJ2-3; a weak D match, TRBD2 (5 bases). The CDR3 region has the DNA TGTGCCACCAGCAGAGATCGGGGTACCAGAAGCACAGATACGCAGTATTTT. Residues: CATSRDRGTRSTDTQYF. The whole variable domain, filled in from reference TRBV15 and TRBJ2-3, reads DAMVIQNPRYQVTQFGKPVTLSCSQTLNHNVMYWYQQKSSQAPKLLFHYYDKDFNNEADTPDNFQSRRPNTSFCFLDIRSPGLGDTAMYLCATSRDRGTRSTDTQYFGPGTRLTVL.